The 30 T cell receptor beta chains presented below share a single source sample, sequenced in a study of blood T cell repertoires in COVID-19. Sequenced by immunoSEQ multiplex PCR; TCRdb stores in-frame clones only, minus some. The sample has roughly 180,000 clones, about nine tenths seen once. Sequencing was performed on peripheral blood. These receptors were collected from a woman aged 25 to 39 with acute or convalescent COVID-19.

This clone occurred a few times. The chain carries TRBV6-1 and TRBJ1-5; D not resolved. Trimming removed 5 bases at V and 2 bases at J, with 7 bases between. CDR1 is MNHNS and CDR2 is SASEGT in the germline V gene. The CDR3 loop spans 13 amino acids. CDR3 coding DNA: TGTGCCAGCAGTCCAGGCGGCAATCAGCCCCAGCATTTT. As protein: CASSPGGNQPQHF.

This clone was seen just once. V gene TRBV7-9 combines with J gene TRBJ2-1; D may be TRBD1 (6 bases). V gave up 5 bases and J gave up 10 bases, with 15 bases separating them. The CDR3 contains 13 residues. Germline V gene data show CDR1 as SEHNR and CDR2 as FQNEAQ (reference sequence). The CDR3 DNA reads TGTGCCAGCAGCCAACAGGGCGCGGAAGAGCAGTTCTTC. Translated, it gives CASSQQGAEEQFF.

This chain links TRBV9 with TRBJ1-2, with D unresolved. The V end was cut by 1 base, the J end by 3 bases, with 4 bases between. Germline assignment: CDR1 SGDLS and CDR2 YYNGEE. The length of the CDR3 is 12 residues. The CDR3 reads CASSVRDYGYTF. The CDR3 DNA reads TGTGCCAGCAGCGTACGAGACTATGGCTACACCTTC.

The CDR3, as DNA: TGTGCCAGCTCACCGGGGAGGGTATCCTCGGGGGAGCAGTTCTTC. It is translated as CASSPGRVSSGEQFF. This rearrangement joins TRBV18 to TRBJ2-1; 7 bases match TRBD2. This CDR3 contains 15 residues. Germline CDR1 and CDR2: KGHSH and LQKENI. V trimming: 3 bases; J trimming: 10 bases; junction bases outside the gene matches: 12.

This clone occurred a few times. The chain combines TRBV20-1 with TRBJ1-5; D ambiguous. The CDR3 contains 13 residues. Trimming took off 3 bases at V and 3 bases at J, with 9 bases between the two ends. Per the germline V gene, CDR1 is DFQATT and CDR2 is SNEGSKA (reference sequence). CDR3 nucleotide sequence: TGCAGTGCTAGTGGCCAGGACAATCAGCCCCAGCATTTT. Protein product: CSASGQDNQPQHF.

The chain has TRBV3-1 (or the pseudogene TRBV3-2) and TRBJ2-6; weak D call: TRBD2 (5 bases). Germline CDR1 LGHDT, CDR2 YNNKEL (reference sequence). Trimming took 2 bases from V and 1 from J, leaving 15 bases between them. This CDR3 has 18 residues. The chain's CDR3 is CASSQLGRTSSGANVLTF. The DNA of the CDR3 is TGTGCCAGCAGCCAATTGGGCAGAACTAGTTCTGGGGCCAACGTCCTGACTTTC.

The rearrangement joins TRBV10-3 to TRBJ1-5; TRBD1 is a possible D gene (6 bases). The CDR3 sequence is 14 residues long. V was clipped by 6 bases and J by 5 bases, with 14 bases between them. Germline assignment: CDR1 ENHRY and CDR2 SYGVKD. The CDR3 region has the DNA TGTGCCATCAGCAAACAGGGTCTAGATCAGCCCCAGCATTTT. This translates into CAISKQGLDQPQHF.

The CDR3 here is CASSDPRGGGSDTQYF. CDR3 in DNA: TGTGCCAGCAGCGACCCCAGAGGGGGGGGATCCGATACGCAGTATTTT. The chain combines TRBV5-4 with TRBJ2-3; D possibly corresponds to TRBD2 (7 bases). CDR1 and CDR2 from the germline V gene are SGHNT and YYREEE (reference sequence). Trimming took 4 bases from V and 6 from J, leaving 21 bases between them. The CDR3 extends over 16 amino acids.

The chain is built from TRBV19 and TRBJ2-5, with D unclear. CDR1 and CDR2 from the germline V gene are LNHDA and SQIVND (reference sequence). V was clipped by 0 bases and J by 3 bases, with 2 bases between them. This CDR3 region has 12 residues. This CDR3 reads CASSIDKETQYF. CDR3 bases: TGTGCCAGTAGTATAGACAAAGAGACCCAGTACTTC.

The chain is built from TRBV28 and TRBJ2-1, with 9 bases lining up with TRBD1. The CDR3 is 18 residues long. Trimming cost V 6 bases and J 1 base; bases outside gene matches: 13. Germline V gene sequence: CDR1 MDHEN, CDR2 SYDVKM. The CDR3 nucleotides read TGTGCCAGCAGATCCCCGGGACAGGGAAGCAGTTCCTACAATGAGCAGTTCTTC. Its translation is CASRSPGQGSSSYNEQFF.

The V and J genes are TRBV6-4 and TRBJ2-1; D is perhaps TRBD1 (6 bases). The CDR3 sequence is 13 residues long. Germline CDR1 MRHNA, CDR2 SNTAGT. V was shortened by 0 bases and J by 10 bases, with 10 bases between the two germline ends. The CDR3 coding sequence is TGTGCCAGCAGTGACTCCAGGGGTGGGGAGCAGTTCTTC. This sequence encodes CASSDSRGGEQFF.

The rearrangement joins TRBV5-1 to TRBJ2-7; 7 positions agree with TRBD1. The germline V gene encodes CDR1 SGHRS and CDR2 YFSETQ. With 4 bases clipped from V and 6 bases from J, the junction kept 13 bases outside the gene matches. The CDR3 consists of 15 residues. This chain's CDR3 is CASSLIDRVNAEQYF. The CDR3 bases are TGCGCCAGCAGCCTTATAGACAGGGTCAATGCCGAGCAGTACTTC.

The V and J genes are TRBV28 and TRBJ2-2; 13 bases match TRBD2. Germline CDR1 is MDHEN and CDR2 is SYDVKM. V was clipped by 6 bases and J by 5 bases; unmatched bases: 6. This CDR3 has 16 residues. Here the CDR3 DNA reads TGTGCCAGCAGCCGCGCGGGACTAGCGGGAACCGGGGAGCTGTTTTTT. It encodes CASSRAGLAGTGELFF.

The chain is built from TRBV6-1 and TRBJ1-1; D unclear. Trimming cost V 3 bases and J 7 bases, with 12 bases left between them. The CDR3 loop spans 13 amino acids. Looked up from germline, CDR1 is MNHNS and CDR2 is SASEGT. CDR3 loop: CASSERTSHEAFF. CDR3 nucleotide sequence: TGTGCCAGCAGTGAGAGGACTTCCCATGAAGCTTTCTTT.

V gene TRBV7-8 combines with J gene TRBJ2-2; 10 positions match TRBD2. The V segment lost 1 base and the J segment 7 bases; nucleotides outside the gene matches: 9. The CDR3 contains 17 residues. Germline CDR1 reads SGHVS; CDR2 reads FQNEAQ. The CDR3 DNA is TGTGCCAGCAGCTTAGTTTTCCAGCGGGAGGGCGACGGGGAGCTGTTTTTT. Residues: CASSLVFQREGDGELFF.

The J gene is TRBJ1-5, the V gene TRBV19; 12 bases map to TRBD1. The CDR3 length is 15 residues. Germline V lookup: CDR1 LNHDA, CDR2 SQIVND (reference sequence). The ends lost 9 bases at V and 1 base at J; junction bases unmatched: 4. CDR3 nucleotide sequence: TGTGCCAGCCGGGACAGGGGGCCGAGCAATCAGCCCCAGCATTTT. It codes for CASRDRGPSNQPQHF.

V gene TRBV12-3 or TRBV12-4 combines with J gene TRBJ1-5; D is ambiguous. The CDR3 extends over 13 amino acids. V lost 2 bases and J lost 8, with 10 bases in between. The CDR3 nucleotides read TGTGCCAGCAGTTTAAACCTCGGTGAGCCCCAGCATTTT. This codes for CASSLNLGEPQHF.

CDR3 bases: TGTGCCAGCAAGGGGATAGCTGGAAACACCATATATTTT. Its translation: CASKGIAGNTIYF. The chain uses TRBV28 and TRBJ1-3, with a possible D match to TRBD1 (5 bases). V was cut by 7 bases and J by 2 bases, with 9 bases left in between. Per germline, CDR1 MDHEN and CDR2 SYDVKM. This CDR3 contains 13 residues.

This clone was picked up a small number of times. This chain links TRBV7-9 with TRBJ2-1; 7 bases map to TRBD2. The CDR3 is made up of 15 amino acids. V lost 1 base, J lost 5 bases, and 5 bases stayed unmatched. Per germline, CDR1 SEHNR and CDR2 FQNEAQ (reference sequence). CDR3 protein: CASSLGGGGDNEQFF. The DNA of the CDR3 is TGTGCCAGCAGCTTAGGAGGCGGGGGAGACAATGAGCAGTTCTTC. Looking up the rest from reference TRBV7-9 and TRBJ2-1 gives the full variable domain: DTGVSQNPRHKITKRGQNVTFRCDPISEHNRLYWYRQTLGQGPEFLTYFQNEAQLEKSRLLSDRFSAERPKGSFSTLEIQRTEQGDSAMYLCASSLGGGGDNEQFFGPGTRLTVL.

The CDR3 region has the DNA TGTGCCAGCACAGCGGTGAGCAATCAGCCCCAGCATTTT. Amino acid sequence: CASTAVSNQPQHF. This sequence joins TRBV28 and TRBJ1-5, with no clear D. The V gene's germline CDR1 is MDHEN and CDR2 SYDVKM. The V end lost 7 bases, the J end lost 1 base, and 8 bases lay between the germline ends. The CDR3 has 13 residues.

The chain combines TRBV2 with TRBJ1-1; no definite D call. The germline CDR1 and CDR2 sequences are SNHLY and FYNNEI. The CDR3 extends over 11 amino acids. V gave up 8 bases and J gave up 9 bases, with 13 bases separating them. The CDR3, as DNA: TGTGCCAGCGAAGGAGACGGCAAAGCTTTCTTT. This codes for CASEGDGKAFF.

This clone turned up a few times. V gene TRBV7-9 combines with J gene TRBJ2-7, with 7 bases lining up with TRBD1. Germline V gene sequence: CDR1 SEHNR, CDR2 FQNEAQ (reference sequence). With 10 bases clipped from V and 4 bases from J, the junction kept 13 bases outside the gene matches. The CDR3 runs 14 residues. CDR3 sequence reads: CATRGGQLAYEQYF. CDR3 in DNA: TGTGCCACCCGAGGGGGCCAGCTTGCATACGAGCAGTACTTC.

V usage is TRBV29-1 and J usage is TRBJ1-1; the D gene is possibly TRBD1 (5 bases). The length of the CDR3 is 13 residues. The germline V gene encodes CDR1 SQVTM and CDR2 ANQGSEA. The ends were cut back, 7 bases at V and 1 base at J, with 13 bases in the middle. Here the CDR3 DNA reads TGCAGCGCTAGCGCGGGGACGAACACTGAAGCTTTCTTT. This sequence encodes CSASAGTNTEAFF. Supplemented by reference TRBV29-1 and TRBJ1-1, the full variable domain reads SAVISQKPSRDICQRGTSLTIQCQVDSQVTMMFWYRQQPGQSLTLIATANQGSEATYESGFVIDKFPISRPNLTFSTLTVSNMSPEDSSIYLCSASAGTNTEAFFGQGTRLTVV.

The chain couples TRBV5-1 to TRBJ2-6; D remains unclear. Deletions cut 4 bases from V and 0 bases from J, with 14 bases between. The germline V gene encodes CDR1 SGHRS and CDR2 YFSETQ. This CDR3 is built from 17 residues. The CDR3 bases are TGCGCCAGCAGCCCCTGGAGTGGGTCCTCTGGGGCCAACGTCCTGACTTTC. Translated, it gives CASSPWSGSSGANVLTF.

The CDR3 region is CASGGPGTGKETQYF. CDR3 bases: TGTGCCAGCGGGGGACCCGGGACAGGGAAAGAGACCCAGTACTTC. V usage is TRBV7-3 and J usage is TRBJ2-5; 9 nucleotides line up with TRBD1. The junction had 10 bases not matched to a gene; V was cut back by 8 bases and J by 3 bases. In germline, CDR1 is SGHTA, CDR2 FQGTGA. The CDR3 runs to 15 residues.

This chain joins TRBV28 and TRBJ2-1; the D is unclear. Germline assignment: CDR1 MDHEN and CDR2 SYDVKM. V lost 3 bases and J lost 3, with 6 bases in between. The CDR3 contains 13 residues. The CDR3 DNA follows: TGTGCCAGCAGTTTTAGTATCTACAATGAGCAGTTCTTC. Translation: CASSFSIYNEQFF. Variable domain in full (rest from reference TRBV28 and TRBJ2-1): DVKVTQSSRYLVKRTGEKVFLECVQDMDHENMFWYRQDPGLGLRLIYFSYDVKMKEKGDIPEGYSVSREKKERFSLILESASTNQTSMYLCASSFSIYNEQFFGPGTRLTVL.

V is TRBV5-1 and J is TRBJ1-1; 7 bases match TRBD1. V was pared by 4 bases and J by 2 bases, with 5 bases of the junction left unmatched. Germline CDR1 and CDR2: SGHRS and YFSETQ. There are 14 residues in the CDR3. CDR3 coding DNA: TGCGCCAGCAGCCCGGGACAGATTAACACTGAAGCTTTCTTT. It codes for CASSPGQINTEAFF.

The chain couples TRBV27 to TRBJ1-5, with TRBD1 matching over 9 bases. Germline V gene data show CDR1 as MNHEY and CDR2 as SMNVEV (reference sequence). V shed 6 bases and J 6 bases; nucleotides not matched to a gene: 6. This CDR3 is 14 amino acids long. This CDR3 reads CASRGTGRFQPQHF. The CDR3 DNA follows: TGTGCCAGCAGAGGGACAGGGCGATTTCAGCCCCAGCATTTT.

The chain is built from TRBV11-3 and TRBJ1-1; a weak D match, TRBD1 (6 bases). Per the germline V gene, CDR1 is SGHNT and CDR2 is YENEEA. The V gene lost 4 bases and the J gene lost 1 base, with 7 bases spanning the gap. There are 13 residues in the CDR3. In DNA form, the CDR3 reads TGTGCCAGCAGCTGGGGGCCGAACACTGAAGCTTTCTTT. This codes for CASSWGPNTEAFF.

J is TRBJ2-7 and V is TRBV27, with TRBD2 matching 11 bases. The V gene's germline CDR1 is MNHEY and CDR2 SMNVEV (reference sequence). The CDR3 consists of 15 residues. Trimming cost V 1 base and J 10 bases; bases outside gene matches: 9. In nucleotides, the CDR3 is TGTGCCAGCAGTTTATTGGCTAGCGGGAGGACGAGACAGTACTTC. This sequence encodes CASSLLASGRTRQYF.